This T cell receptor beta chain was obtained from a study of shared clonotypes between healthy human individuals. This table comes from immunoSEQ multiplex PCR, and its TCRdb copy is limited to in-frame clones, with some not included. Here the sample spans about 2 million clones, 95% being singletons. This CDR3 is built from 14 residues. Germline CDR1 ENHRY, CDR2 SYGVKD. V lost 5 bases, J lost 4 bases, and 5 bases stayed unmatched. The sequencing input was naive CD4+ T cells sorted from blood. Subset of the sample: CD45RA+ positively selected. The rearrangement links TRBV10-3 to TRBJ2-7; 10 bases agree with TRBD1. This sequence originates from a man aged 18 to 35 in good health. CDR3 in amino acids: CAISPGQGTYEQYF. CDR3 bases: TGTGCCATCAGTCCGGGACAGGGGACGTACGAGCAGTACTTC.